A selection of T cell receptor beta chains follows, all from one sample in a study of chemoradiotherapy in HPV16-positive cancers. Here immunoSEQ multiplex PCR was the method, and the copy in TCRdb shows in-frame clones only, minus some. The sample includes over 10,000 clones, more than 75% of them seen just once. Sampling was carried out from a patient who underwent chemoradiotherapy. These receptors all come from a human donor with HPV-associated anogenital cancer. CDR3s leave out the opening cysteine and the closing phenylalanine or tryptophan. Each record gives: V gene, J gene, CDR3 protein.

TRBV6-5	TRBJ1-1	ASSYSMVEGNTEAF
TRBV4-3	TRBJ1-6	ASSQETGVNSPLH
TRBV6-6	TRBJ2-7	ASSYSAPGHEQY
TRBV7-7	TRBJ2-5	ASSANEAQY
TRBV10-3	TRBJ2-5	AISGNPGGSETQY
TRBV2	TRBJ2-5	ASSGGVRLETQY
TRBV5-1	TRBJ2-3	ASGRQGVTDTQY
TRBV28	TRBJ2-2	ASGPAGYGGELF
TRBV2	TRBJ1-3	ASSERSVRFSGNTIY
TRBV7-8	TRBJ1-5	ASSPLRAVNQPQH
TRBV7-9	TRBJ2-5	ASSRTSGAYQETQY
TRBV28	TRBJ1-3	ASNTGGNTIY
TRBV7-2	TRBJ2-7	ASSFLAGESAEQY
TRBV5-4	TRBJ1-6	ASSHGTSLH
TRBV18	TRBJ1-2	ASSPEGGAFGYGYT
TRBV6-4	TRBJ1-1	ASSERGIGQGLTEAF
TRBV9	TRBJ2-2	ASSVGGGGLLNTGELF
TRBV2	TRBJ2-2	ASWTGNTGELF
TRBV5-4	TRBJ2-6	ASEQSLGTNVLT
TRBV5-1	TRBJ1-2	ASSLSDVGGYT
TRBV5-6	TRBJ1-2	ASSLAPGPYGYT
TRBV4-2	TRBJ2-7	ASSPSNYEQY
TRBV7-2	TRBJ2-3	ASSAEGGSTDTQY
TRBV2	TRBJ1-4	ASSLDREKLF
TRBV13	TRBJ2-1	ASTSASEQF
TRBV4-3	TRBJ2-7	ASSHSWTGETYEQY
TRBV9	TRBJ2-3	ASSVVGGMDTQY
TRBV11-1	TRBJ2-2	ASSSQGRTGELF
TRBV28	TRBJ2-1	ASMRQGVGKQF
TRBV4-1	TRBJ1-4	ASSQGKQGRGSTNEKLF
TRBV9	TRBJ1-4	ASSTLGRPGEKLF
TRBV9	TRBJ1-1	ASSVDLLPNTEAF
TRBV7-9	TRBJ1-5	ASSHQHSSQPQH
TRBV2	TRBJ2-2	ASSEPRTSGGWAGELF
TRBV5-1	TRBJ2-3	ASSLGSWLAGADTQY
TRBV5-1	TRBJ2-1	ASSSEGRGGAYSYNEQF
TRBV28	TRBJ1-2	ASSLAGRDASFYGYT
TRBV2	TRBJ2-7	ASSVDRGDEQY
TRBV11-3	TRBJ2-2	ASSLLGTGELF
TRBV29-1	TRBJ2-1	SASPRDEQF
TRBV29-1	TRBJ1-2	SVEDFSTDEGYT
TRBV4-2	TRBJ1-5	ASSQEAGGQQPQH
TRBV27	TRBJ2-7	ASSRTGLSSYEQY
TRBV9	TRBJ2-1	ASSVGGHVGYNEQF
TRBV4-1	TRBJ2-1	ASSRGGILEQF
TRBV4-3	TRBJ2-2	ASSQAGRNTGELF
TRBV6-5	TRBJ1-6	ASIEGRGSPLH
TRBV6-1	TRBJ2-5	ASSGETQY
TRBV9	TRBJ2-3	ASGLASLGDTQY
TRBV14	TRBJ2-1	ASSQDWGYNEQF
TRBV14	TRBJ2-7	ASSQVRGFEQY
TRBV9	TRBJ2-5	ASSVSGAETQY
TRBV5-1	TRBJ1-5	ASSLDNNQPQH
TRBV5-1	TRBJ1-2	ASSIGTSSNYGYT
TRBV18	TRBJ2-3	ASSPSGVDTQY